One T cell receptor beta chain is described in this entry. Antigen: not known. CDR1 is SGHRS, CDR2 YFSETQ, per germline. V was trimmed by 5 bases and J by 6 bases, leaving 15 bases between them. This CDR3 spans 14 amino acids. The sample comes from a study of beta chain features in type 1 diabetes. Whole-study context: Healthy donors resembled patients in age, gender and cell yields. Examined across all samples were around 110,000,000 sorted cells. Study results and caveats: Within each of all four CD4+ subsets, Type 1 diabetes patients had TCRB CDR3s that were moderately but significantly shorter.

The investigators reverse transcribed all of the isolated RNA, so they sequenced expressed TCRB transcripts. The read count averaged around 3.6 million across naive, central memory and regulatory T cell samples. Method: immunoSEQ multiplex PCR; TCRdb's copy keeps in-frame clones and lacks some. This table has around 260,000 clones, 24% appearing once. The receptor was isolated from a woman in her twenties or thirties with type 1 diabetes. The chain has TRBV5-1 and TRBJ2-4, with D possibly being TRBD2 (6 bases). Sequences were obtained from naive CD4+ T cells from blood. The CDR3 sequence: CASSYGRGGNIQYF. The CDR3 DNA is TGCGCCAGCAGTTATGGACGGGGAGGAAACATTCAGTACTTC.